The clone carrying this TCR beta chain was counted between two and nine times. The data are from a study of early T cells in non-severe SARS-CoV-2 infection. Germline values: CDR1 SGHTA, CDR2 FQGTGA. V lost 5 bases and J lost 8; bases outside the gene matches: 6. The CDR3 has 13 amino acids. TCRdb used MiXCR to reprocess the 5' RACE reads, holding one entry per CDR3 protein. Among over 50,000 distinct CDR3 sequences, around 8% were seen once, and the ten largest hold roughly a tenth. The V call is TRBV7-3, the J call TRBJ2-1; 7 bases match TRBD1. Here the sequenced sample was whole blood, taken at baseline. This sequence originates from an adult who was a healthcare worker with PCR-confirmed SARS-CoV-2 infection or an uninfected control (not recorded which). This chain's CDR3 is CASSLRQGDEQFF. The CDR3 DNA reads TGTGCCAGCAGCCTTAGACAGGGCGATGAGCAGTTCTTC.